One and the same sample provided the 17 T cell receptor beta chains below, sequenced in a study of cytomegalovirus exposure and HLA in healthy donors. A multiplex PCR was run with 60 Vbeta primers and 13 Jbeta primers. The repertoire was sequenced with immunoSEQ multiplex PCR; TCRdb's copy has only in-frame clones and lacks some. Of about 160,000 clones in the sample, around 75% were seen once. Input material: PBMCs. These TCRs come from a woman aged 18-29 years in good health and CMV-seronegative.

The chain employs TRBV15 and TRBJ2-2; 7 nucleotides line up with TRBD1. CDR3 length: 15 residues. V was clipped by 4 bases and J by 3 bases; unmatched bases: 5. Germline V gene data show CDR1 as LNHNV and CDR2 as YYDKDF (reference sequence). The CDR3: CATSKPTGYTGELFF. Written as DNA, the CDR3 is TGTGCCACCAGCAAGCCGACAGGGTACACCGGGGAGCTGTTTTTT. Based on the CDR3 plus reference TRBV15 and TRBJ2-2, the full variable domain is DAMVIQNPRYQVTQFGKPVTLSCSQTLNHNVMYWYQQKSSQAPKLLFHYYDKDFNNEADTPDNFQSRRPNTSFCFLDIRSPGLGDTAMYLCATSKPTGYTGELFFGEGSRLTVL.

This clone was detected a few times. V and J are TRBV6-5 and TRBJ1-6; D may be TRBD1 (5 bases). The V end was cut by 2 bases, the J end by 5 bases, with 13 bases between. Germline CDR1 is MNHEY and CDR2 is SVGAGI. CDR3 length: 16 residues. As DNA, the CDR3 is TGTGCCAGCAGTTACGCGTCCGGGGGTAATAATTCACCCCTCCACTTT. Protein: CASSYASGGNNSPLHF.

This clone has just one count. Germline and junction disagree at one end, which may indicate a read error. The chain couples TRBV5-1 to TRBJ1-2, with a weak D call TRBD1 (5 bases). The CDR3 runs 14 residues. Germline V CDR1 and CDR2: SGHRS, YFSETQ. CDR3 in amino acids: CASSLNSWGYGHTF. DNA for the CDR3: TGCGCCAGCAGCTTGAATTCATGGGGCTATGGCCACACCTTC.

The rearrangement joins TRBV18 to TRBJ2-2, with D possibly being TRBD2 (5 bases). V was clipped by 0 bases and J by 4 bases, with 12 bases between them. The CDR3 consists of 16 residues. Germline V gives CDR1 KGHSH, CDR2 LQKENI. The CDR3 DNA follows: TGTGCCAGCTCACCACCCGGGGAGCGGACCACCGGGGAGCTGTTTTTT. Amino acids: CASSPPGERTTGELFF. Drawing the rest from reference TRBV18 and TRBJ2-2, the complete variable domain is NAGVMQNPRHLVRRRGQEARLRCSPMKGHSHVYWYRQLPEEGLKFMVYLQKENIIDESGMPKERFSAEFPKEGPSILRIQQVVRGDSAAYFCASSPPGERTTGELFFGEGSRLTVL.

V and J are TRBV27 and TRBJ2-1; 7 positions match TRBD2. Germline values: CDR1 MNHEY, CDR2 SMNVEV (reference sequence). V was clipped by 4 bases and J by 6 bases; unmatched bases: 3. The CDR3 spans 13 residues. The CDR3 loop reads CASSWTRVNEQFF. The CDR3 DNA reads TGTGCCAGCAGTTGGACTAGGGTCAATGAGCAGTTCTTC.

The chain uses TRBV27 and TRBJ2-1; D gene unclear. Trimming shortened V by 3 bases and J by 8 bases, and 8 bases separated the two germline ends. The germline V gene encodes CDR1 MNHEY and CDR2 SMNVEV (reference sequence). The CDR3 sequence is 12 residues long. CDR3 loop: CASSFLGDEQFF. In DNA form, the CDR3 reads TGTGCCAGCAGTTTTCTTGGAGATGAGCAGTTCTTC.

The chain recombines TRBV5-1 with TRBJ1-2; D uncertain. Germline CDR1 is SGHRS and CDR2 is YFSETQ. This CDR3 has 14 residues. The V and J ends lost 4 bases and 2 bases respectively, with 12 bases between them. The CDR3 sequence: CASSPTQTNYGYTF. The DNA for the CDR3 is TGCGCCAGCAGCCCTACACAGACCAACTATGGCTACACCTTC.

This clone turned up a few times. The chain links TRBV28 to TRBJ2-5; tentative D call: TRBD1 (7 bases). Germline CDR1 is MDHEN and CDR2 is SYDVKM. The CDR3 extends over 16 amino acids. The V end was cut by 3 bases, the J end by 2 bases, with 16 bases between. The CDR3 loop reads CASSLGRGARQETQYF. CDR3 DNA sequence: TGTGCCAGCAGTTTGGGCAGGGGGGCGAGACAAGAGACCCAGTACTTC.

V and J are TRBV6-5 and TRBJ2-5; TRBD1 agrees at 8 bases. V shed 5 bases and J 4 bases; nucleotides not matched to a gene: 3. Germline V gene lookup returns CDR1 MNHEY and CDR2 SVGAGI. The CDR3 consists of 13 residues. This chain's CDR3 is CASSTTGGETQYF. The CDR3, as DNA: TGTGCCAGCAGTACTACAGGGGGAGAGACCCAGTACTTC.

The J gene is TRBJ2-1, the V gene TRBV7-9, with a weak D call TRBD2 (5 bases). The CDR3 sequence is 11 residues long. V gave up 8 bases and J gave up 10 bases, with 12 bases separating them. Germline V gene sequence: CDR1 SEHNR, CDR2 FQNEAQ (reference sequence). CDR3 sequence reads: CASQTSGEQFF. DNA of the CDR3: TGTGCCAGCCAAACGTCGGGGGAGCAGTTCTTC.

This clone was seen only a few times. The chain carries TRBV4-3 and TRBJ2-1; the match to TRBD2 covers 7 bases. Looked up from germline, CDR1 is LGHNA and CDR2 is YSLEER. The CDR3 covers 15 residues. With 0 bases clipped from V and 5 bases from J, the junction kept 4 bases outside the gene matches. In DNA, the CDR3 is TGCGCCAGCAGCCAAGAGAGTGGGAGGGACAATGAGCAGTTCTTC. The encoded protein is CASSQESGRDNEQFF.

The chain employs TRBV5-3 and TRBJ1-3, with D uncertain. TRBV5-3 is recorded as an ORF, its role being uncertain. V lost 0 bases to trimming and J lost 0 bases, with 7 bases between them. The CDR3 totals 15 residues. The chain's CDR3 is CARSLEPDSGNTIYF. DNA for the CDR3: TGTGCCAGAAGCTTGGAGCCTGACTCTGGAAACACCATATATTTT.

The V call is TRBV7-9, the J call TRBJ2-1, with D maybe TRBD1 (6 bases). The CDR3 covers 13 residues. The V gene lost 1 base and the J gene lost 8 bases, with 9 bases spanning the gap. Germline lookup yields CDR1 SEHNR and CDR2 FQNEAQ (reference sequence). CDR3 coding DNA: TGTGCCAGCAGCTTAGACAGGGCCTATGAGCAGTTCTTC. It is translated as CASSLDRAYEQFF.

Points on this clone: This sample also contains other DNA sequences that code for the same CDR3. This chain connects TRBV5-1 to TRBJ2-5, with D hard to call. Trimming pared 5 bases from V and 5 bases from J, leaving 7 bases between. Germline lookup yields CDR1 SGHRS and CDR2 YFSETQ. CDR3 length: 11 residues. The CDR3 DNA follows: TGCGCCAGCAGTCTTCAGGAGACCCAGTACTTC. It yields the protein CASSLQETQYF.

CDR3 in amino acids: CASSVGRGGRTDTQYF. In nucleotides, the CDR3 is TGTGCCAGCAGCGTAGGTCGGGGGGGACGCACAGATACGCAGTATTTT. The rearrangement uses TRBV9 and TRBJ2-3; 8 nucleotides agree with TRBD2. The CDR3 length is 16 residues. Germline trimming cut 0 bases from V and 1 base from J; bases unmatched to any gene: 4. Per germline, CDR1 SGDLS and CDR2 YYNGEE.

The chain carries TRBV7-3 and TRBJ2-2, with D maybe TRBD2 (7 bases). The germline V and J ends were trimmed by 2 bases and 3 bases, with 10 bases remaining between them. CDR3 length: 15 residues. The germline gives CDR1 SGHTA, CDR2 FQGTGA. The CDR3 protein is CASSLGGADTGELFF. The CDR3 DNA is TGTGCCAGCAGCTTAGGGGGGGCCGACACCGGGGAGCTGTTTTTT.

The gene calls are TRBV14 and TRBJ1-4, with 11 bases fitting TRBD1. Trimming removed 4 bases from V and 2 bases from J; junction bases left unmatched: 6. From germline, CDR1 is SGHDN and CDR2 FVKESK. This CDR3 is built from 17 residues. CDR3 DNA sequence: TGTGCCAGCAGCCGTCTCGGGACAGGGGGTACTAATGAAAAACTGTTTTTT. It translates to CASSRLGTGGTNEKLFF.